This T cell receptor (beta chain) was identified in a study of cytomegalovirus exposure and HLA in healthy donors. Background on the study: The approximately 120 validation repertoires and the roughly 670 first-cohort repertoires shared a platform, a later analysis reported.

Trimming took 5 bases from V and 1 from J; bases not matched to a gene: 14. The CDR3 has 17 amino acids. Per germline, CDR1 SEHNR and CDR2 FQNEAQ (reference sequence). The data were produced by immunoSEQ multiplex PCR, yet TCRdb's version contains in-frame clones alone and is incomplete. Here the sample spans under 150,000 clones, around 85% being singletons. What was sequenced was PBMCs. The sequence was obtained from a man aged 18 to 35 in good health and CMV-seronegative. The genes are TRBV7-9 and TRBJ2-7, with TRBD2 identical over 7 bases. This CDR3 is CASSLSPGGGTSYEQYF. Written as DNA, the CDR3 is TGTGCCAGCAGCCTCTCGCCAGGCGGGGGTACGTCCTACGAGCAGTACTTC.